This entry lists 21 T cell receptor beta chains sequenced from one sample in a study of blood T cell repertoires in COVID-19 (dated by TCRdb to the early 2020s). Library method: the immunoSEQ multiplex PCR assay. In TCRdb, the immuneACCESS table is reduced to in-frame sequences with V and J assigned. These tables do not hold every clone; where another copy was compared, an unresolved V gene accounts for under half, and the others remain unexplained. The sample table records roughly 73,000 clones; around 75% of these occur just once. In total, the top ten clones hold around 21% of the sample. The sequenced sample was peripheral blood. The receptors derive from a man in his 70s with acute or convalescent COVID-19.

The CDR3 nucleotides read TGTGCCAGCAGCCAAGACCCTAGCGGGAGCACTGAGCAGTACTTC. It translates to CASSQDPSGSTEQYF. The chain combines TRBV3-1 (or the pseudogene TRBV3-2) with TRBJ2-7; 10 bases are a match to TRBD2. Per the germline V gene, CDR1 is LGHDT and CDR2 is YNNKEL (reference sequence). The junction had 6 bases not matched to a gene; V was cut back by 0 bases and J by 7 bases. CDR3 length equals 15 residues.

This chain uses TRBV7-9 with TRBJ1-1; D call uncertain. This CDR3 is built from 13 residues. Germline V gives CDR1 SEHNR, CDR2 FQNEAQ (reference sequence). V shed 5 bases and J shed 4 bases, with 11 bases lying between them. The CDR3: CASSRLSPTEAFF. CDR3 DNA sequence: TGTGCCAGCAGCCGACTAAGCCCCACTGAAGCTTTCTTT.

This chain links TRBV28 with TRBJ2-7; 14 bases fit TRBD2. This CDR3 has 20 amino acids. J gave up 2 bases and V 8 bases, and 20 bases lay outside the gene matches. The V gene's germline CDR1 is MDHEN and CDR2 SYDVKM. CDR3 nucleotides: TGTGCCAGCGGACCCTCGCGACTAGCGGGAGGGCCCCAGTGGGCCTACGAGCAGTACTTC. Its protein is CASGPSRLAGGPQWAYEQYF.

This rearrangement joins TRBV3-1 (or the pseudogene TRBV3-2) to TRBJ2-7, with TRBD2 identical over 8 bases. The V gene's germline CDR1 is LGHDT and CDR2 YNNKEL (reference sequence). The J segment lost 5 bases and the V segment lost 1 base, leaving 10 bases of the junction unmatched. This CDR3 is built from 16 residues. The CDR3 spells CASSQGSPGLDDEQYF. The CDR3 DNA is TGTGCCAGCAGCCAAGGTTCCCCGGGACTAGATGACGAGCAGTACTTC.

The V call is TRBV25-1, the J call TRBJ2-2; no clear D gene. The germline V gene encodes CDR1 MGHDK and CDR2 SYGVNS. V lost 5 bases and J lost 3, with 4 bases in between. The CDR3 covers 12 residues. The CDR3 DNA follows: TGTGCCAGCAGTAGAGACACCGGGGAGCTGTTTTTT. It specifies CASSRDTGELFF.

The V and J genes are TRBV5-4 and TRBJ1-4, with TRBD1 matching 8 bases. The CDR3 spans 15 residues. Germline lookup yields CDR1 SGHNT and CDR2 YYREEE (reference sequence). The V gene end was trimmed by 4 bases and the J gene end by 5 bases; junction bases not matched to a gene: 7. The DNA for the CDR3 is TGTGCCAGCAGCCTAAAACAGGGGGAGAATGAAAAACTGTTTTTT. The encoded protein is CASSLKQGENEKLFF.

This chain joins TRBV6-5 and TRBJ1-1; a possible D gene is TRBD1 (5 bases). This CDR3 is built from 13 residues. Deletions cut 7 bases from V and 1 base from J, with 10 bases between. Germline loops: CDR1 MNHEY, CDR2 SVGAGI. The CDR3 region is CASTRGENTEAFF. CDR3 in DNA: TGTGCCAGCACGCGGGGGGAGAACACTGAAGCTTTCTTT.

The chain is built from TRBV6-6 and TRBJ2-3, with D perhaps TRBD1 (6 bases). The germline V and J ends were trimmed by 4 bases and 4 bases, with 18 bases remaining between them. The CDR3 has 16 amino acids. Germline CDR1 and CDR2: MNHNY and SVGAGI (reference sequence). CDR3 protein: CASSWGQQAIADTQYF. In nucleotides, the CDR3 is TGTGCCAGCAGTTGGGGGCAGCAAGCGATAGCAGATACGCAGTATTTT.

The table lists this clone with a few counts. The gene calls are TRBV6-2 or TRBV6-3 and TRBJ2-1; perhaps TRBD2 as D (6 bases). Trimming stripped 4 bases from V and 10 bases from J, with 11 bases between. The CDR3 runs to 12 residues. CDR1 MNHEY and CDR2 SVGEGT come from the germline V gene. The CDR3 nucleotides are TGTGCCAGCAGTTCCTATAGCGGAGAGCAGTTCTTC. Amino acid sequence: CASSSYSGEQFF.

CDR3 nucleotide sequence: TGTGCCAGCAGCCGCGGGATCCTAACAGATACGCAGTATTTT. Amino acid sequence: CASSRGILTDTQYF. The chain employs TRBV14 and TRBJ2-3; the D gene is possibly TRBD2 (6 bases). Germline values: CDR1 SGHDN, CDR2 FVKESK. The ends were cut back, 4 bases at V and 3 bases at J, with 11 bases in the middle. The CDR3 runs 14 residues. The full variable domain, completed using reference TRBV14 and TRBJ2-3, is EAGVTQFPSHSVIEKGQTVTLRCDPISGHDNLYWYRRVMGKEIKFLLHFVKESKQDESGMPNNRFLAERTGGTYSTLKVQPAELEDSGVYFCASSRGILTDTQYFGPGTRLTVL.

This clone was counted a few times. In DNA, the CDR3 is TGCGCCAGCAGGGGGGGGACCACAAACAATGAGCAGTTCTTC. It codes for CASRGGTTNNEQFF. The genes are TRBV5-1 and TRBJ2-1; 7 nucleotides line up with TRBD2. CDR1 and CDR2 from the germline V gene are SGHRS and YFSETQ. Trimming at V came to 5 bases and at J to 5 bases, leaving 7 bases not matched to a gene. The CDR3 spans 14 residues.

This clone was seen only a few times. V usage is TRBV27 and J usage is TRBJ1-1; D not certain. Germline CDR1 is MNHEY and CDR2 is SMNVEV (reference sequence). This CDR3 spans 14 amino acids. V lost 5 bases and J lost 3, with 13 bases in between. DNA of the CDR3: TGTGCCAGCAGTCCCCGCGCAGCGTACACTGAAGCTTTCTTT. Translated: CASSPRAAYTEAFF.

Only a few counts were recorded for this clone. The rearrangement links TRBV29-1 to TRBJ2-3; 9 bases are shared with TRBD1. There are 15 residues in the CDR3. After removal of 0 bases from V and 3 bases from J, the junction contained 4 bases not matched to a gene. Germline CDR1 SQVTM, CDR2 ANQGSEA. CDR3 residues: CSVEDLGQGTDTQYF. CDR3 bases: TGCAGCGTTGAAGATCTGGGACAGGGTACAGATACGCAGTATTTT.

The rearrangement uses TRBV18 and TRBJ2-1, with 9 bases identical to TRBD2. CDR1 is KGHSH and CDR2 is LQKENI in the germline V gene. V gave up 2 bases and J gave up 4 bases; unmatched junction bases: 9. This CDR3 spans 17 amino acids. CDR3 sequence (DNA): TGTGCCAGCTCACCAGCCCCGGCGGGAGGGCCGTACAATGAGCAGTTCTTC. Translating gives CASSPAPAGGPYNEQFF.

The CDR3 bases are TGTGCCAGCCAGGGGGAAGGCAATCAGCCCCAGCATTTT. Amino acids: CASQGEGNQPQHF. The chain combines TRBV6-5 with TRBJ1-5, with TRBD1 identical over 7 bases. Trimming at V came to 8 bases and at J to 2 bases, leaving 3 bases not matched to a gene. The CDR3 is 13 amino acids. Per the germline V gene, CDR1 is MNHEY and CDR2 is SVGAGI.

The rearrangement links TRBV29-1 to TRBJ1-1; the D gene is possibly TRBD1 (5 bases). Germline V CDR1 and CDR2: SQVTM, ANQGSEA. Trimming left V 4 bases short and J 4 bases short, with 13 bases between. The CDR3 has 13 residues. The CDR3 protein is CSVVGLRGTEAFF. In nucleotides, the CDR3 is TGCAGCGTTGTGGGCTTAAGGGGCACTGAAGCTTTCTTT.

This chain joins TRBV6-2 or TRBV6-3 and TRBJ1-6, with D possibly matching TRBD1 (5 bases). This CDR3 contains 16 residues. In germline, CDR1 is MNHEY, CDR2 SVGEGT. The V end lost 0 bases, the J end lost 7 bases, and 13 bases lay between the germline ends. CDR3 bases: TGTGCCAGCAGTTACTCGAATTCAGGGATCAATTCACCCCTCCACTTT. The encoded protein is CASSYSNSGINSPLHF.

The V gene is TRBV6-2 or TRBV6-3, the J gene TRBJ2-7; perhaps TRBD2 as D (5 bases). The V end lost 2 bases, the J end lost 0 bases, and 11 bases lay between the germline ends. Germline lookup yields CDR1 MNHEY and CDR2 SVGEGT. The CDR3 has 15 amino acids. CDR3 sequence: CASSYEWRSSYEQYF. CDR3 nucleotides: TGTGCCAGCAGTTACGAGTGGAGGAGCTCCTACGAGCAGTACTTC.

The rearrangement uses TRBV5-1 and TRBJ2-6; 8 positions match TRBD1. The V and J ends lost 7 bases and 2 bases, in that order; junction bases with no gene match: 5. The length of the CDR3 is 15 residues. Germline CDR1 SGHRS, CDR2 YFSETQ. CDR3 in DNA: TGCGCCAGCGGACAACAGGGGGCTGGGGCCAACGTCCTGACTTTC. Residues: CASGQQGAGANVLTF.

The V call is TRBV6-1, the J call TRBJ2-5, with 13 bases that match TRBD2. Unmatched junction bases numbered 4, after V lost 8 bases and J lost 7 bases. CDR1 and CDR2 from the germline V gene are MNHNS and SASEGT. The CDR3 spans 13 residues. The CDR3 DNA is TGTGCCAGCGTACTAGCGGGAGGGGGGACCCAGTACTTC. It encodes CASVLAGGGTQYF.

This clone appeared a few times. As DNA, the CDR3 is TGTGCCAGCAGCGGGGCGGCCGCTGCTAATTCACCCCTCCACTTT. Translated, it gives CASSGAAAANSPLHF. The V gene is TRBV7-9, the J gene TRBJ1-6, with a weak D call TRBD1 (5 bases). This CDR3 is 15 amino acids long. Germline values: CDR1 SEHNR, CDR2 FQNEAQ (reference sequence). Trimming stripped 5 bases from V and 6 bases from J, with 14 bases between.